These 14 T cell receptor beta chains were all obtained from the same sample, sequenced in a study of Ad26.COV2.S vaccination and SARS-CoV-2 variants. As to treatment: roughly 18 received Ad26.COV2.S at low or high dose, single or two shots; 5 received placebo; per-sample allocation not given. On day 63 after the first injection, vaccine and placebo recipients gave samples. Some clones are missing from TCRdb's copy, which holds only in-frame ones; the method was immunoSEQ multiplex PCR. The sample lists fewer than 500,000 clones; nearly 90% were seen once. The source material was peripheral blood, sampled in a trial of Ad26.COV2.S vaccine versus placebo. All receptors come from a person aged 18 to 65 who received the Ad26.COV2.S COVID-19 vaccine or a placebo.

This clone has just a few counts. This sequence joins TRBV9 and TRBJ2-1; 8 bases align to TRBD2. V was pared by 2 bases and J by 10 bases, with 14 bases of the junction left unmatched. The CDR3 extends over 16 amino acids. CDR1 and CDR2 from the germline V gene are SGDLS and YYNGEE. The CDR3 loop is CASSVTSGPGAGEQFF. The CDR3 DNA sequence: TGTGCCAGCAGCGTTACTAGCGGCCCTGGCGCGGGGGAGCAGTTCTTC.

The chain is built from TRBV18 and TRBJ2-3; no reliable D call. The CDR3 extends over 16 amino acids. CDR1 is KGHSH, CDR2 LQKENI, per germline. V gave up 5 bases and J gave up 6 bases, with 21 bases separating them. For the CDR3, the DNA is TGTGCCAGCTCATCCGCCCAGGACGTCCTCCGGGATACGCAGTATTTT. Translation gives CASSSAQDVLRDTQYF.

J is TRBJ2-1 and V is TRBV7-2; no reliable D call. This CDR3 is 16 amino acids long. The V gene lost 4 bases and the J gene lost 4 bases, with 17 bases spanning the gap. CDR1 is SGHTA and CDR2 is FQGNSA in the germline V gene. CDR3 amino acids: CASSSFLPATYNEQFF. The CDR3 region has the DNA TGTGCCAGCAGCTCATTCCTACCTGCAACTTACAATGAGCAGTTCTTC.

This chain joins TRBV15 and TRBJ2-6, with D possibly being TRBD2 (5 bases). CDR3 size: 14 residues. Germline lookup yields CDR1 LNHNV and CDR2 YYDKDF (reference sequence). V was clipped by 8 bases and J by 0 bases, with 8 bases between them. DNA for the CDR3: TGTGCCACCTCCCTAGCCTCTGGGGCCAACGTCCTGACTTTC. Translation: CATSLASGANVLTF.

This chain connects TRBV4-3 to TRBJ1-4, with D possibly being TRBD1 (6 bases). V shed 1 base and J shed 5 bases, with 11 bases lying between them. The CDR3 has 15 residues. Germline assignment: CDR1 LGHNA and CDR2 YSLEER. CDR3 residues: CASSQARGPNEKLFF. DNA for the CDR3: TGCGCCAGCAGCCAAGCCAGGGGTCCCAATGAAAAACTGTTTTTT.

The J gene is TRBJ1-2, the V gene TRBV24-1; no definite D call. Trimming took off 2 bases at V and 3 bases at J, with 9 bases between the two ends. There are 14 residues in the CDR3. CDR1 and CDR2 from the germline V gene are KGHDR and SFDVKD. The CDR3 DNA reads TGTGCCACCAGTGATTCCACCTGGGACTATGGCTACACCTTC. Amino acids: CATSDSTWDYGYTF.

The V call is TRBV19, the J call TRBJ1-5, with D hard to call. This CDR3 has 15 residues. CDR1 and CDR2 from the germline V gene are LNHDA and SQIVND (reference sequence). Trimming removed 4 bases at V and 4 bases at J, with 14 bases between. CDR3 loop: CASSTGSLPNQPQHF. For the CDR3, the DNA is TGTGCCAGTAGTACGGGGTCCCTCCCAAATCAGCCCCAGCATTTT. Full variable domain (rest looked up from reference TRBV19 and TRBJ1-5): DGGITQSPKYLFRKEGQNVTLSCEQNLNHDAMYWYRQDPGQGLRLIYYSQIVNDFQKGDIAEGYSVSREKKESFPLTVTSAQKNPTAFYLCASSTGSLPNQPQHFGDGTRLSIL.

The J gene is TRBJ2-4, the V gene TRBV3-1 (or the pseudogene TRBV3-2); 10 nucleotides match TRBD2. Germline CDR1 reads LGHDT; CDR2 reads YNNKEL (reference sequence). Germline trimming cut 3 bases from V and 2 bases from J; bases unmatched to any gene: 7. The CDR3 length is 17 residues. CDR3 nucleotides: TGTGCCAGCAGCCAGGTGACTAGCGGGTTGTCCAAAAACATTCAGTACTTC. This encodes CASSQVTSGLSKNIQYF.

The chain has TRBV18 and TRBJ1-2; TRBD1 matches at 7 bases. CDR1 KGHSH and CDR2 LQKENI come from the germline V gene. V trimming: 3 bases; J trimming: 7 bases; junction bases outside the gene matches: 8. The CDR3 has 14 amino acids. CDR3 in amino acids: CASSPLEGAGGYTF. As DNA, the CDR3 is TGTGCCAGCTCACCCCTGGAGGGGGCAGGTGGCTACACCTTC.

The rearrangement uses TRBV5-4 and TRBJ2-2; 15 bases are a match to TRBD2. Germline assignment: CDR1 SGHNT and CDR2 YYREEE (reference sequence). The CDR3 length is 17 residues. J was trimmed by 7 bases and V by 4 bases; bases with no gene match: 8. CDR3 region: CASSRGTSGGTIGELFF. The CDR3 nucleotides read TGTGCCAGCAGCCGCGGGACTAGCGGGGGGACAATCGGGGAGCTGTTTTTT.

This chain connects TRBV28 to TRBJ2-5; D tentatively fits TRBD1 or TRBD2 (5 bases each). This CDR3 is 13 amino acids long. The V gene's germline CDR1 is MDHEN and CDR2 SYDVKM. Trimming took off 6 bases at V and 4 bases at J, with 12 bases between the two ends. In nucleotides, the CDR3 is TGTGCCAGCAGCCTTTCGGGGACAGAGACCCAGTACTTC. Its translation: CASSLSGTETQYF.

The CDR3 loop reads CASSQGPEQYV. CDR3 coding DNA: TGTGCCAGCAGCCAGGGGCCCGAGCAGTACGTC. V and J are TRBV6-2 or TRBV6-3 and TRBJ2-7, with D tentatively TRBD1 (6 bases). Trimming removed 6 bases at V and 6 bases at J, with 9 bases between. Germline CDR1 MNHEY, CDR2 SVGEGT. There are 11 residues in the CDR3.

The chain couples TRBV7-8 to TRBJ2-7, with 11 bases identical to TRBD2. Germline V gene data show CDR1 as SGHVS and CDR2 as FQNEAQ. The CDR3 runs to 15 residues. V gave up 8 bases and J gave up 3 bases; unmatched junction bases: 9. The CDR3 nucleotides read TGTGCCAGCCAAAATATAGCGGGGGGGCGCTACGAGCAGTACTTC. It specifies CASQNIAGGRYEQYF.

This chain uses TRBV19 with TRBJ1-1; no definite D call. This CDR3 has 15 amino acids. Germline V gives CDR1 LNHDA, CDR2 SQIVND (reference sequence). Trimming stripped 5 bases from V and 5 bases from J, with 18 bases between. CDR3 sequence: CASSLRDPSETEAFF. CDR3 coding DNA: TGTGCCAGTAGTCTGAGAGATCCCTCGGAGACTGAAGCTTTCTTT.